This T cell receptor (beta chain) derives from a study of CD8+ T cells in alopecia areata. As for the study in general: A 6-month off-drug phase came after tofacitinib, which had lasted 6 to 18 months.

Trimming cost V 0 bases and J 5 bases, with 14 bases left between them. CDR1 SGHRS and CDR2 YFSETQ come from the germline V gene. The CDR3 runs 15 residues. Once RNA had been extracted, it was reverse transcribed into cDNA to act as the sequencing template. Sequenced by immunoSEQ multiplex PCR; TCRdb stores in-frame clones only, minus some. The table has nearly 200,000 clones, roughly 64% seen once. Treatment: oral pan-JAK inhibitor, 5-10 mg twice daily. The material was CD4+ T cells sorted from blood, obtained at week 24, from a patient treated with tofacitinib. The chain joins TRBV5-1 to TRBJ1-2; no reliable D call. The TCR originated in a human donor with alopecia areata. The CDR3 is CASSLGQFTSYGYTF. CDR3 DNA sequence: TGCGCCAGCAGCTTGGGCCAGTTCACTTCTTATGGCTACACCTTC.